A selection of T cell receptor beta chains follows, all from one sample in a study of blood T cells in healthy people across ages. MiXCR was run by TCRdb on the 5' RACE reads, yielding one entry per CDR3 protein. The sample yields around 990,000 distinct CDR3 sequences, less than 45% seen once. Sequencing was performed on blood. Receptor source: a man between 18 and 29 years old in good health. The CDR3 runs from the conserved cysteine through the conserved F or W. Each record gives: V gene, J gene, D gene, clone size, CDR3 DNA, CDR3 protein. A D gene is named only where the DNA matches it firmly. Not all rows give a size; the values are once, few, many and, for expanded clones, a class.

TRBV6-4	TRBJ2-7	TRBD1	few	TGTATCAGACAGGGGCAGCCCTACGAGCAGTACTTC	CIRQGQPYEQYF
TRBV4-3	TRBJ1-3	.	.	TGCGCCAGCAGCCAAGAGCTGGGGGGCGCGGAGTCTGGAAACACCATATATTTT	CASSQELGGAESGNTIYF
TRBV20-1	TRBJ1-5	.	.	TGCAGTGCTTTAGCGGGGGTGAGCACAGATACGCAGCATTTT	CSALAGVSTDTQHF
TRBV29-1	TRBJ2-1	TRBD1	few	TGCAGCGTTGTAGACAGGGGGCAAATTGAGCAGTTCTTC	CSVVDRGQIEQFF
TRBV11-2	TRBJ2-5	.	.	TGTGCCAGCAGCTTAGACCTAGTAGAGACCCAGTACTTC	CASSLDLVETQYF
TRBV4-3	TRBJ2-3	.	.	TGCGCCAGCAGCCAAGATGCAGAGCGGGCGCAGTATTTT	CASSQDAERAQYF
TRBV6-1	TRBJ2-3	.	few	TGTGCCAGCAGCGAGAGGCCCTGGGATACGCAGTATTTT	CASSERPWDTQYF
TRBV2	TRBJ1-2	TRBD1	few	TGTGCCAGCAGTGAAACAGGGGGCTACTATGGCTACACCTTC	CASSETGGYYGYTF
TRBV7-9	TRBJ2-3	.	.	TGTGCCAGCCAAACTCTCCTCTCTAGCACAGATACGCAGTATTTT	CASQTLLSSTDTQYF
TRBV21-1	TRBJ1-4	.	once	TGTGCCAGCAGCAAAGGGTCAGGGGGCATTAATGAAAAACTGTTTTTT	CASSKGSGGINEKLFF
TRBV7-2	TRBJ1-1	.	.	TGTGCCAGCAGCCGAGTTATAGACACTGAAGCTTTCTTT	CASSRVIDTEAFF
TRBV28	TRBJ2-3	.	few	TGTGCCAGCAGTTTATCTCGTCAAGGTAGGGTCGGGAATACGCAGTATTTT	CASSLSRQGRVGNTQYF
TRBV4-3	TRBJ2-3	.	.	TGCGCCAGCAGCCCTATACAGGTGTATTTT	CASSPIQVYF
TRBV6-5	TRBJ2-3	.	many	TGTGCCAGCAGTTACTCACACCCCCGCACAGATACGCAGTATTTT	CASSYSHPRTDTQYF
TRBV28	TRBJ1-5	.	.	TGTGCCAGCACCCCGGCGGGTTTTTCTAGCAATCAGCCCCAGCATTTT	CASTPAGFSSNQPQHF
TRBV20-1	TRBJ1-4	.	few	TGCAGTGCTAGAGATCTGCTGGGACAAAATGAAAAACTGTTTTTT	CSARDLLGQNEKLFF
TRBV20-1	TRBJ2-1	TRBD2	.	TGCAGTGCTAGCCGGTCGGCGGGGGACAATGAGCAGTTCTTC	CSASRSAGDNEQFF
TRBV28	TRBJ2-5	.	.	TGTGCCAGCATCCCTTGGGGTCATGGAGAGACCCAGTACTTC	CASIPWGHGETQYF
TRBV20-1	TRBJ1-4	.	once	TGCAGTGCTAGATATCAGAATGAAAAACTGTTTTTT	CSARYQNEKLFF
TRBV7-9	TRBJ2-2	TRBD1	.	TGTGCCAGCAGCTCGGACAGGGGTCCTACCGGGGAGCTGTTTTTT	CASSSDRGPTGELFF
TRBV7-2	TRBJ1-1	.	.	TGTGCCAGCAGCTCGATCCAGGGTGGAACTGAAGCTTTCTTT	CASSSIQGGTEAFF
TRBV9	TRBJ2-1	.	few	TGTGCCAGCAGCGCCGGGACACTGGTCGAGCAGTTCTTC	CASSAGTLVEQFF
TRBV20-1	TRBJ2-7	.	.	TGCAGTGCTCCCCAGGGTCTTGAGCAGTACTTC	CSAPQGLEQYF
TRBV28	TRBJ1-2	.	.	TGTGCCAGCAGTTTTTTCGGTGAAGCTAACTATGGCTACACCTTC	CASSFFGEANYGYTF
TRBV20-1	TRBJ1-1	TRBD1	.	TGCAGTGCAAAACGACAGGGAAACACTGAAGCTTTCTTT	CSAKRQGNTEAFF
TRBV10-3	TRBJ1-4	TRBD1	few	TGTGCCATCAGTGACAGGGGGACTAATGAAAAACTGTTTTTT	CAISDRGTNEKLFF
TRBV12-3/TRBV12-4	TRBJ1-5	TRBD1	.	TGTGCCAGCAGTGAGACAGGGGCTCCCATAGGGCCCCAGCATTTT	CASSETGAPIGPQHF
TRBV11-3	TRBJ2-1	TRBD2	few	TGTGCCAGCAGCCAAGGGACTAGCGGGTTCTACAATGAGCAGTTCTTC	CASSQGTSGFYNEQFF
TRBV11-2	TRBJ2-1	.	few	TGTGCCAGCAGCTGGCCTGGGGACCGGAACAATGAGCAGTTCTTC	CASSWPGDRNNEQFF
TRBV2	TRBJ2-7	.	.	TGTGCCAGCAAGTACTCCTCGGACGAGCAGTACTTC	CASKYSSDEQYF
TRBV7-2	TRBJ2-3	TRBD2	.	TGTGCCAGCAACCCTTTAGCGGGGGGGCCCGCAGATACGCAGTATTTT	CASNPLAGGPADTQYF
TRBV9	TRBJ1-2	.	.	TGTGCCAGCAGCGCAAAAGACAGTTACTATGGCTACACCTTC	CASSAKDSYYGYTF
TRBV2	TRBJ2-5	.	few	TGTGCCAGCAGTCCCAATAGACAGGGAGGAGAGACCCAGTACTTC	CASSPNRQGGETQYF
TRBV7-9	TRBJ2-7	.	.	TGTGCCAGCAGCTTAGAACACTTCGAGCAGTACTTC	CASSLEHFEQYF
TRBV7-3	TRBJ1-1	.	.	TGTGCCAGCAGCTTAACAAGGGAGAACACTGAAGCTTTCTTT	CASSLTRENTEAFF
TRBV4-1	TRBJ2-3	.	.	TGCGCCAGCAGCCACCTGGATCAGGGATCAGATACTCAGTATTTT	CASSHLDQGSDTQYF
TRBV12-3/TRBV12-4	TRBJ1-5	.	few	TGTGCCAGCAGTTTAGGGGTTGATAGGAATCAGCCCCAGCATTTT	CASSLGVDRNQPQHF